This record concerns one T cell receptor beta chain sequence. The assay was immunoSEQ multiplex PCR, and TCRdb's table has in-frame clones only and misses some. The sample has 800,000 to 950,000 clones; roughly 96% are singletons. The naive CD8 fraction comprised CD45RO-negative cells positively selected for CCR7 and excluded terminally differentiated effector memory CD45RA+ cells. Germline CDR1 SEHNR, CDR2 FQNEAQ (reference sequence). CDR3 length: 16 residues. The V and J ends lost 5 bases and 2 bases respectively, with 16 bases between them. The data were taken from a study of shared clonotypes between healthy human individuals.

The sequencing input was naive CD8+ T cells sorted from blood. The chain carries TRBV7-9 and TRBJ2-1; D is ambiguous. The source is a young man in good health. The chain's CDR3 is CASSHESGRTYNEQFF. Here the CDR3 DNA reads TGTGCCAGCAGCCATGAGAGTGGCCGTACCTACAATGAGCAGTTCTTC.